These 12 T cell receptor beta chains were all obtained from the same sample, sequenced in a study of OX40 agonist ivuxolimab in advanced cancers. The method was immunoSEQ multiplex PCR; TCRdb's version includes in-frame clones alone and lacks a portion of them. This sample has about 73,000 clones, with roughly 90% found just once. This material consisted of CD4+ or CD8+ T cells sorted from blood, taken in a trial of the OX40 agonist ivuxolimab. The receptor source for this set is an adult with an advanced solid tumor such as melanoma, head and neck, liver or kidney cancer.

The chain links TRBV11-1 to TRBJ2-7; tentative D call: TRBD2 (5 bases). The CDR3 length is 16 residues. V lost 4 bases, J lost 6 bases, and 22 bases lay in between. In germline, CDR1 is SGHAT, CDR2 FQDESV (reference sequence). CDR3 coding DNA: TGTGCCAGCAGCTCTCGCGCATCCGGGGTTACCGGCGAGCAGTACTTC. It is translated as CASSSRASGVTGEQYF.

The genes are TRBV28 and TRBJ2-7; possible D gene TRBD2, 5 bases. The germline CDR1 and CDR2 sequences are MDHEN and SYDVKM. Trimming removed 6 bases at V and 5 bases at J, with 11 bases between. The CDR3 loop spans 12 amino acids. The CDR3 reads CASSPPGDEQYF. The CDR3 DNA is TGTGCCAGCAGCCCCCCCGGGGACGAGCAGTACTTC.

The chain combines TRBV23-1 with TRBJ1-2; D is uncertain. TRBV23-1 is marked as an open reading frame, function uncertain. Trimming took off 2 bases at V and 1 base at J, with 8 bases between the two ends. The CDR3 is 14 residues long. The CDR3 DNA reads TGCGCCAGCAGTCAAACAGCTAGTAACTATGGCTACACCTTC. Amino acid sequence: CASSQTASNYGYTF.

The chain joins TRBV2 to TRBJ1-3, with D hard to call. V was shortened by 1 base and J by 0 bases, with 10 bases between the two germline ends. This CDR3 spans 16 amino acids. From germline, CDR1 is SNHLY and CDR2 FYNNEI. The chain's CDR3 is CASSEGPAYSGNTIYF. Written as DNA, the CDR3 is TGTGCCAGCAGTGAAGGGCCCGCATACTCTGGAAACACCATATATTTT.

The J gene is TRBJ1-1, the V gene TRBV29-1; D gene ambiguous. Germline V gene sequence: CDR1 SQVTM, CDR2 ANQGSEA. There are 12 residues in the CDR3. V was clipped by 1 base and J by 7 bases, with 10 bases between them. The CDR3 coding sequence is TGCAGCGTTGAAGTTACGGGGAGTGAAGCTTTCTTT. Translating gives CSVEVTGSEAFF.

This clone was seen once. The V and J genes are TRBV11-2 and TRBJ1-5, with 7 bases matching TRBD1. CDR3 size: 15 residues. CDR1 is SGHAT and CDR2 is FQNNGV in the germline V gene. V lost 4 bases to trimming and J lost 7 bases; unmatched junction nucleotides: 10. The CDR3 DNA reads TGTGCCAGCAGCTCAGGGACAGACAAAAACCAGCCCCAGCATTTT. Protein product: CASSSGTDKNQPQHF.

V and J are TRBV9 and TRBJ2-7; 14 bases map to TRBD2. Germline V gene lookup returns CDR1 SGDLS and CDR2 YYNGEE. The CDR3 runs 16 residues. V dropped 4 bases and J dropped 7; count of bases not matched to a gene: 10. This CDR3 reads CASSPTGTSGGREQYF. CDR3 DNA: TGTGCCAGCAGCCCCACCGGGACTAGCGGGGGAAGAGAGCAGTACTTC. The full variable domain, with the rest looked up from reference TRBV9 and TRBJ2-7, is DSGVTQTPKHLITATGQRVTLRCSPRSGDLSVYWYQQSLDQGLQFLIQYYNGEERAKGNILERFSAQQFPDLHSELNLSSLELGDSALYFCASSPTGTSGGREQYFGPGTRLTVT.

The chain employs TRBV27 and TRBJ2-7; 9 bases agree with TRBD2. The J segment lost 3 bases and the V segment lost 6 bases, leaving 3 bases of the junction unmatched. Germline V lookup: CDR1 MNHEY, CDR2 SMNVEV (reference sequence). The CDR3 covers 13 residues. CDR3 bases: TGTGCCAGCAGGAGACTAGCGGACTACGAGCAGTACTTC. This gives the protein CASRRLADYEQYF.

This chain uses TRBV5-8 with TRBJ1-4, with D possibly matching TRBD1 (5 bases). Per germline, CDR1 SGHTS and CDR2 YDEGEE. The germline V and J ends were trimmed by 6 bases and 5 bases, with 14 bases remaining between them. The CDR3 contains 14 residues. The CDR3 spells CASTIDRLNEKLFF. CDR3 DNA sequence: TGTGCCAGCACCATTGACAGATTGAATGAAAAACTGTTTTTT. Based on the CDR3 plus reference TRBV5-8 and TRBJ1-4, the full variable domain is EAGVTQSPTHLIKTRGQQATLRCSPISGHTSVYWYQQALGLGLQFLLWYDEGEERNRGNFPPRFSGRQFPNYSSELNVNALELEDSALYLCASTIDRLNEKLFFGSGTQLSVL.

J is TRBJ2-3 and V is TRBV7-6; no firm D call. The CDR3 loop spans 11 amino acids. Trimming removed 3 bases at V and 5 bases at J, with 3 bases between. The germline V gene has CDR1 SGHVS and CDR2 FNYEAQ. The CDR3 region has the DNA TGTGCCAGCAGCTTTCGAGATACGCAGTATTTT. It yields the protein CASSFRDTQYF. The full variable domain, completed using reference TRBV7-6 and TRBJ2-3, is GAGVSQSPRYKVTKRGQDVALRCDPISGHVSLYWYRQALGQGPEFLTYFNYEAQQDKSGLPNDRFSAERPEGSISTLTIQRTEQRDSAMYRCASSFRDTQYFGPGTRLTVL.

The chain employs TRBV10-2 and TRBJ2-3; D call uncertain. V shed 5 bases and J shed 2 bases, with 11 bases lying between them. CDR1 is WSHSY, CDR2 SAAADI, per germline. The CDR3 runs to 14 residues. The CDR3 here is CASSSNGYTDTQYF. In DNA, the CDR3 is TGCGCCAGCAGTTCTAACGGGTACACAGATACGCAGTATTTT.

This chain links TRBV20-1 with TRBJ2-3; D gene ambiguous. The V gene lost 2 bases and the J gene lost 6 bases, with 3 bases spanning the gap. The CDR3 is made up of 10 amino acids. Germline V gene lookup returns CDR1 DFQATT and CDR2 SNEGSKA (reference sequence). The chain's CDR3 is CSARTDTQYF. CDR3 in DNA: TGCAGTGCTAGAACCGATACGCAGTATTTT.